The rows below give T cell receptor beta chains drawn from one sample of a study of blood T cell repertoires in COVID-19. This table comes from immunoSEQ multiplex PCR, and its TCRdb copy is limited to in-frame clones, with some not included. This sample has about 160,000 clones, with about 87% found just once. The sequenced sample was peripheral blood. The receptors here all came from a woman in her 70s with COVID-19, enrolled during active disease. The CDR3 runs from the conserved cysteine through the conserved F or W. D genes are given only for firm matches. Clone size is shown for a subset of rows, as once, few, many or a class of expanded clone.

clone_size: .
d_call: .
j_call: TRBJ1-1
v_call: TRBV4-2
cdr3_aa: CASSQDRRGTEAFF
cdr3_nt: TGTGCCAGCAGCCAAGATCGACGGGGAACTGAAGCTTTCTTT

clone_size: .
d_call: TRBD2
j_call: TRBJ2-1
v_call: TRBV7-2
cdr3_aa: CASRLSLAGGLNEQFF
cdr3_nt: TGTGCCAGCAGACTATCTCTAGCGGGGGGTCTCAATGAGCAGTTCTTC

clone_size: .
d_call: TRBD1
j_call: TRBJ1-3
v_call: TRBV4-1
cdr3_aa: CASSQATGSSGNTIYF
cdr3_nt: TGCGCCAGCAGCCAAGCGACAGGGAGCTCTGGAAACACCATATATTTT

clone_size: .
d_call: TRBD2
j_call: TRBJ2-3
v_call: TRBV19
cdr3_aa: CASHLNGLAGLTDTQYF
cdr3_nt: TGTGCCAGTCACCTCAATGGACTAGCGGGGCTCACAGATACGCAGTATTTT

clone_size: .
d_call: .
j_call: TRBJ2-3
v_call: TRBV27
cdr3_aa: CASSPALGGRLDTQYF
cdr3_nt: TGTGCCAGCAGCCCCGCATTGGGGGGTAGGTTGGATACGCAGTATTTT

clone_size: .
d_call: .
j_call: TRBJ2-1
v_call: TRBV24-1
cdr3_aa: CATSDPPGEGGEYNEQFF
cdr3_nt: TGTGCCACCAGTGATCCCCCAGGGGAAGGGGGGGAGTACAATGAGCAGTTCTTC

clone_size: .
d_call: .
j_call: TRBJ1-5
v_call: TRBV7-9
cdr3_aa: CASSGADNQPQHF
cdr3_nt: TGTGCCAGCAGCGGGGCGGACAATCAGCCCCAGCATTTT

clone_size: few
d_call: TRBD2
j_call: TRBJ2-1
v_call: TRBV3-1/TRBV3-2
cdr3_aa: CASSQDWGLAGNSYNEQFF
cdr3_nt: TGTGCCAGCAGCCAAGACTGGGGATTAGCGGGGAATTCCTACAATGAGCAGTTCTTC

clone_size: .
d_call: TRBD1
j_call: TRBJ1-6
v_call: TRBV6-5
cdr3_aa: CASSPGTGPSPLHF
cdr3_nt: TGTGCCAGCAGTCCCGGGACAGGGCCTTCACCCCTCCACTTT

clone_size: .
d_call: .
j_call: TRBJ2-2
v_call: TRBV6-5
cdr3_aa: CASTPQTGELFF
cdr3_nt: TGTGCCAGCACCCCGCAGACCGGGGAGCTGTTTTTT

clone_size: .
d_call: TRBD1
j_call: TRBJ2-2
v_call: TRBV10-1
cdr3_aa: CASSESGQEITGELFF
cdr3_nt: TGCGCCAGCAGTGAATCAGGACAGGAGATCACCGGGGAGCTGTTTTTT

clone_size: .
d_call: .
j_call: TRBJ2-4
v_call: TRBV2
cdr3_aa: CASNRENIQYF
cdr3_nt: TGTGCCAGCAACAGGGAGAACATTCAGTACTTC

clone_size: .
d_call: TRBD2
j_call: TRBJ2-7
v_call: TRBV7-2
cdr3_aa: CASSLGLAGDEQYF
cdr3_nt: TGTGCCAGCAGCTTAGGTCTAGCGGGGGACGAGCAGTACTTC

clone_size: .
d_call: .
j_call: TRBJ2-7
v_call: TRBV6-5
cdr3_aa: CASRRTEKSSYEQYF
cdr3_nt: TGTGCCAGCAGGAGGACAGAGAAGAGCTCCTACGAGCAGTACTTC

clone_size: .
d_call: .
j_call: TRBJ1-6
v_call: TRBV30
cdr3_aa: CAWRPTVYNSPLHF
cdr3_nt: TGTGCCTGGCGACCGACAGTCTATAATTCACCCCTCCACTTT

clone_size: once
d_call: .
j_call: TRBJ1-5
v_call: TRBV15
cdr3_aa: CATSRDYRTLGDQPQHF
cdr3_nt: TGTGCCACCAGCAGGGACTATCGGACCTTAGGGGATCAGCCCCAGCATTTT

clone_size: .
d_call: .
j_call: TRBJ2-3
v_call: TRBV4-1
cdr3_aa: CASSLGGSHKRTDTQYF
cdr3_nt: TGCGCCAGCAGCCTCGGGGGTAGCCACAAACGCACAGATACGCAGTATTTT

clone_size: .
d_call: .
j_call: TRBJ2-5
v_call: TRBV5-6
cdr3_aa: CASSGNVGGRETQYF
cdr3_nt: TGTGCCAGCAGCGGGAACGTGGGGGGACGAGAGACCCAGTACTTC

clone_size: .
d_call: .
j_call: TRBJ2-1
v_call: TRBV9
cdr3_aa: CATGQTIYEQFF
cdr3_nt: TGTGCCACGGGACAAACGATATATGAGCAGTTCTTC

clone_size: .
d_call: .
j_call: TRBJ2-7
v_call: TRBV3-1/TRBV3-2
cdr3_aa: CASSRSVDAAYEQYF
cdr3_nt: TGTGCCAGCAGCCGTAGTGTCGACGCGGCCTACGAGCAGTACTTC

clone_size: .
d_call: .
j_call: TRBJ2-2
v_call: TRBV21-1
cdr3_aa: CASSKVGKEQGNTGELFF
cdr3_nt: TGTGCCAGCAGCAAAGTCGGAAAGGAACAGGGGAACACCGGGGAGCTGTTTTTT

clone_size: .
d_call: TRBD1
j_call: TRBJ2-2
v_call: TRBV5-5
cdr3_aa: CASSFRSLGTGILTGELFF
cdr3_nt: TGTGCCAGCAGCTTTAGGAGTTTGGGGACAGGGATACTAACCGGGGAGCTGTTTTTT

clone_size: .
d_call: TRBD1
j_call: TRBJ1-1
v_call: TRBV30
cdr3_aa: CAWSGRGQTEAFF
cdr3_nt: TGTGCCTGGAGTGGCAGGGGGCAGACTGAAGCTTTCTTT

clone_size: .
d_call: .
j_call: TRBJ1-4
v_call: TRBV28
cdr3_aa: CASSSTGQGYDEKLFF
cdr3_nt: TGTGCCAGCAGTTCAACCGGCCAGGGATATGATGAAAAACTGTTTTTT

clone_size: .
d_call: TRBD2
j_call: TRBJ2-1
v_call: TRBV7-2
cdr3_aa: CASSFSGVTYNEQFF
cdr3_nt: TGTGCCAGCAGCTTTAGCGGGGTTACCTACAATGAGCAGTTCTTC

clone_size: .
d_call: .
j_call: TRBJ1-6
v_call: TRBV28
cdr3_aa: CASSFTRASPLHF
cdr3_nt: TGTGCCAGCAGTTTCACCAGGGCTTCACCCCTCCACTTT

clone_size: .
d_call: TRBD1
j_call: TRBJ1-6
v_call: TRBV30
cdr3_aa: CAWTGQVNSPLHF
cdr3_nt: TGTGCCTGGACGGGACAGGTGAATTCACCCCTCCACTTT

clone_size: .
d_call: .
j_call: TRBJ1-2
v_call: TRBV5-4
cdr3_aa: CASSLVSRAGYGYTF
cdr3_nt: TGTGCCAGCAGCTTGGTGAGTCGAGCGGGCTATGGCTACACCTTC

clone_size: once
d_call: .
j_call: TRBJ1-2
v_call: TRBV28
cdr3_aa: CASILSANPGFGYTF
cdr3_nt: TGTGCCAGCATCTTGAGTGCGAACCCGGGATTTGGCTACACCTTC

clone_size: .
d_call: .
j_call: TRBJ2-2
v_call: TRBV5-4
cdr3_aa: CASSNRGGKNTGELFF
cdr3_nt: TGTGCCAGCAGCAACAGGGGGGGGAAAAACACCGGGGAGCTGTTTTTT

clone_size: .
d_call: .
j_call: TRBJ2-1
v_call: TRBV3-1/TRBV3-2
cdr3_aa: CASSLQKPGEQFF
cdr3_nt: TGTGCCAGCAGCCTCCAAAAGCCGGGGGAGCAGTTCTTC

clone_size: .
d_call: .
j_call: TRBJ1-5
v_call: TRBV6-5
cdr3_aa: CASSVTGTQPQHF
cdr3_nt: TGTGCCAGCAGCGTCACAGGGACCCAGCCCCAGCATTTT

clone_size: .
d_call: .
j_call: TRBJ2-3
v_call: TRBV5-4
cdr3_aa: CASSSTGHEMQYF
cdr3_nt: TGTGCCAGCAGCTCGACTGGACACGAGATGCAGTATTTT

clone_size: .
d_call: .
j_call: TRBJ1-3
v_call: TRBV11-3
cdr3_aa: CASSFGGSSGNTIYF
cdr3_nt: TGTGCCAGCAGCTTCGGCGGCAGCTCTGGAAACACCATATATTTT

clone_size: .
d_call: .
j_call: TRBJ2-2
v_call: TRBV19
cdr3_aa: CASSSSQQVANTGELFF
cdr3_nt: TGTGCCAGTAGTTCCTCGCAGCAGGTCGCGAACACCGGGGAGCTGTTTTTT

clone_size: once
d_call: TRBD1
j_call: TRBJ1-2
v_call: TRBV5-1
cdr3_aa: CASSFRDRDGYTF
cdr3_nt: TGCGCCAGCAGCTTCCGGGACAGGGATGGCTACACCTTC

clone_size: .
d_call: TRBD1
j_call: TRBJ1-6
v_call: TRBV5-5
cdr3_aa: CASRGGQDNSPLHF
cdr3_nt: TGTGCCAGCAGGGGGGGACAGGATAATTCACCCCTCCACTTT

clone_size: few
d_call: TRBD1
j_call: TRBJ1-2
v_call: TRBV27
cdr3_aa: CASRPEPPGQRPYGYTF
cdr3_nt: TGTGCCAGCAGGCCCGAACCACCGGGACAGCGCCCCTATGGCTACACCTTC

clone_size: .
d_call: .
j_call: TRBJ1-5
v_call: TRBV7-6
cdr3_aa: CASRPGNRNQPQHF
cdr3_nt: TGTGCCAGCCGTCCAGGCAATAGGAATCAGCCCCAGCATTTT

clone_size: .
d_call: .
j_call: TRBJ2-1
v_call: TRBV30
cdr3_aa: CAWRQGTYNEQFF
cdr3_nt: TGTGCCTGGAGACAGGGAACCTACAATGAGCAGTTCTTC

clone_size: .
d_call: .
j_call: TRBJ1-1
v_call: TRBV2
cdr3_aa: CASRGGAGNYGEAFF
cdr3_nt: TGTGCCAGCAGAGGGGGGGCAGGTAATTATGGTGAAGCTTTCTTT

clone_size: .
d_call: .
j_call: TRBJ1-2
v_call: TRBV9
cdr3_aa: CASSVTAVGGLTGYTF
cdr3_nt: TGTGCCAGCAGCGTTACAGCTGTCGGGGGGCTGACTGGCTACACCTTC

clone_size: .
d_call: .
j_call: TRBJ2-7
v_call: TRBV2
cdr3_aa: CASSELDEQYF
cdr3_nt: TGTGCCAGCAGTGAGCTAGACGAGCAGTACTTC